Below, 3 T cell receptor beta chains from the same sample are listed, as sequenced in a study of T-cell memory formation after mild COVID-19. TCRdb reanalysed the 5' RACE reads using MiXCR and keeps one entry per CDR3 protein. The repertoire holds 550,000 to 700,000 distinct CDR3 sequences, with around 15% as singletons. The source material was PBMCs or a T cell subset sorted from them (not recorded which). Every receptor here comes from an adult woman who had mild COVID-19 (a few samples of this study predate the infection). Cell type and time point are not known.

This clonotype occurred many times. The chain carries TRBV6-5 and TRBJ2-2, with TRBD1 matching over 9 bases. The V gene end was trimmed by 3 bases and the J gene end by 3 bases; junction bases not matched to a gene: 8. Germline V gene data show CDR1 as MNHEY and CDR2 as SVGAGI. The CDR3 consists of 17 residues. The CDR3 loop reads CASSYRFRQGDTGELFF. CDR3 bases: TGTGCCAGCAGTTATCGATTTAGACAGGGGGACACCGGGGAGCTGTTTTTT.

The rearrangement uses TRBV6-5 and TRBJ1-2; D is unclear. The CDR3 extends over 14 amino acids. Germline V gene sequence: CDR1 MNHEY, CDR2 SVGAGI. V gave up 2 bases and J gave up 0 bases, with 7 bases separating them. CDR3 DNA sequence: TGTGCCAGCAGTTACGGGAGTACTAACTATGGCTACACCTTC. As protein: CASSYGSTNYGYTF.

CDR3 sequence (DNA): TGTGCCAGCAGCTATCGGACAGGGACCTACGAGCAGTACTTC. Its translation: CASSYRTGTYEQYF. The chain has TRBV13 and TRBJ2-7; the match to TRBD1 covers 8 bases. This CDR3 comprises 14 residues. V gave up 4 bases and J gave up 2 bases; unmatched junction bases: 4. Per germline, CDR1 PRHDT and CDR2 FYEKMQ (reference sequence).